The clone carrying this T cell receptor (beta chain) showed up many times. Its cognate antigen is unknown. These data are taken from a study of breast tumors, draining lymph nodes, adjacent tissues. Study results and caveats: Tumor repertoires ranked between lymph nodes and nontumor tissue in diversity, with V and J gene preferences.

Samples came from axillary lymph nodes draining the breast cancer. TCRdb redid the calling of the multiplex PCR reads with MiXCR, one entry per CDR3 protein. The data hold fewer than 150,000 distinct CDR3 sequences, with 21% observed a single time. Germline V gene data show CDR1 as LGHDT and CDR2 as YNNKEL (reference sequence). The CDR3 contains 15 residues. The V end was cut by 1 base, the J end by 7 bases, with 16 bases between. This receptor was obtained from a female donor with breast cancer. Some clones in this sample may be carry-over from other donors' samples. The chain recombines TRBV3-1 with TRBJ1-2; D possibly corresponds to TRBD1 (5 bases). The sequenced sample was axillary lymph node tissue. This CDR3 is CASSQGGSLWSGYTF. In nucleotides, the CDR3 is TGTGCCAGCAGCCAAGGGGGCAGCCTTTGGTCTGGCTACACCTTC. The whole variable domain, filled in from reference TRBV3-1 and TRBJ1-2, reads DTAVSQTPKYLVTQMGNDKSIKCEQNLGHDTMYWYKQDSKKFLKIMFSYNNKELIINETVPNRFSPKSPDKAHLNLHINSLELGDSAVYFCASSQGGSLWSGYTFGSGTRLTVV.